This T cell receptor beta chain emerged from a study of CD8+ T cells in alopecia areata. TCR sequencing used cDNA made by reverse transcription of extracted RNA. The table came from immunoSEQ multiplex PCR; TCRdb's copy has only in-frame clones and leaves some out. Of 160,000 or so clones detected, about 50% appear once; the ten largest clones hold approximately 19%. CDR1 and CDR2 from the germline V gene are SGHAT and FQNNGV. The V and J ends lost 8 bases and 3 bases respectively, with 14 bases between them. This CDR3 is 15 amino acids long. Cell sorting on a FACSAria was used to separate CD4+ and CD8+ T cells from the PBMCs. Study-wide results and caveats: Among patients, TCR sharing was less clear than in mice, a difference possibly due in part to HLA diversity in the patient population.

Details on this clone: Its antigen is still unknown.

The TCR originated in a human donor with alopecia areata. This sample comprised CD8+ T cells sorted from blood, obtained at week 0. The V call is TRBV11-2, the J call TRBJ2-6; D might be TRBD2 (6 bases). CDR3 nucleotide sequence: TGTGCCAGCGACGCAGGGACTCGTGGGGCCAACGTCCTGACTTTC. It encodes CASDAGTRGANVLTF.